This TCR beta chain was sequenced during a study of OX40 agonist ivuxolimab in advanced cancers. Background on the study: Prior therapy, whether anti-PD-1, anti-PD-L1 or anti-CTLA-4, was allowed, and 40% had some. General study points: In a subset of nonresponders, normalized T-cell clonal expansion was also low.

Some clones are missing from TCRdb's copy, which holds only in-frame ones; the method was immunoSEQ multiplex PCR. The data show 45,000 to 50,000 clones, more than 75% seen once. This clone was seen only once. Its antigen is undetermined. Deletions cut 4 bases from V and 0 bases from J, with 7 bases between. Germline V gene sequence: CDR1 MNHEY, CDR2 SVGAGI. The CDR3 covers 14 residues. This sequence was found in an adult with an advanced solid tumor such as melanoma, head and neck, liver or kidney cancer. The chain recombines TRBV6-5 with TRBJ1-3; D is undetermined. The sequencing used CD4+ or CD8+ T cells sorted from blood, collected in a trial of the OX40 agonist ivuxolimab. CDR3 region: CASSSFSSGNTIYF. CDR3 DNA sequence: TGTGCCAGCAGTTCTTTCAGCTCTGGAAACACCATATATTTT.